The sample holds a few counts of the clone carrying this T cell receptor beta chain. CDR1 is SGHRS and CDR2 is YFSETQ in the germline V gene. Trimming pared 2 bases from V and 7 bases from J, leaving 7 bases between. This CDR3 has 13 amino acids. This entry belongs to a study of chemoradiotherapy in HPV16-positive cancers. Study-wide context: Functional T-cell assays on a couple of HPV16-positive patients' cells defined candidate HPV-specific clones and common TCR motifs.

TCRdb's copy holds only in-frame clones and misses some; the assay was immunoSEQ multiplex PCR. Here the sample spans around 20,000 clones, around two thirds being singletons. This rearrangement joins TRBV5-1 to TRBJ1-6; D uncertain. This sequence was found in a human donor with HPV-associated anogenital cancer. The sample was taken from a patient who underwent chemoradiotherapy. CDR3 protein: CASSLHSNSPLHF. CDR3 sequence (DNA): TGCGCCAGCAGCTTACACAGCAATTCACCCCTCCACTTT.